This T cell receptor (beta chain) was retrieved from a study of blood T cells in healthy people across ages (dated by TCRdb to the mid-2010s). Regarding the study in general: In model experiments, template switching captured about one uniquely barcoded TCR beta cDNA molecule for every two T cells. Age-related changes in TCR beta repertoire diversity were measured in the study by deep sequencing normalized with unique cDNA molecular identifiers. Donors were grouped into four age groups: young (average 16 years), middle-aged (under 40), aged (around 62) and long-lived (just over 80). To avoid experimental bias, donors of different ages were spread randomly across the sequencing lanes. The study analyzed two additional independent replicas of 1 million unique cDNA reads from the same blood draw for two donors, one aged 18 to 29 and one aged 80 or older.

CDR1 and CDR2 (MNHEY, SVGEGT) derive from the germline V gene. Counted from cysteine to phenylalanine, this CDR3 has 13 amino acids. This entry keeps only the CDR3 DNA: 39 bases, framed from base 1. Ends trimmed: V by 7 bases, J by 8 bases; bases unmatched to a gene: 8. The approximately 40 donors, aged about 6 to 95 years, were systemically healthy Caucasian individuals from Russia. About 10 milliliters of peripheral blood were collected from each donor into EDTA-treated Vacutainer tubes. PBMCs were isolated by Ficoll-Paque density-gradient centrifugation, with at least 7 million obtained per sample. Trizol reagent was used to extract total RNA from the PBMCs, yielding at least 5 micrograms per sample. For every donor, an aliquot of PBMCs went through flow cytometry to measure the percentages of naive CD45RAhigh/CD27high T cells. In the case of this clonotype: It lacks a known antigen. Base qualities were left out, and no much larger clone turns up one base away.

Beyond this particular receptor, the publication reports: Observed TCR beta diversity per million T cells fell roughly linearly with age, and a significant reduction was already apparent by age around 40. The CMV infection status of donors was not known, potentially confounding age-related changes in expanded clonotypes. Bulk unsorted PBMC profiling prevented conclusive comparison of naive and antigen-experienced compartments. Compared with the aged group, the long-lived group had more naive CD4+ T cells, fewer expanded clones and increased TCR diversity, a pattern suggesting age selection. Estimates of total diversity based on one million sequenced T cells were regarded as lower bounds and as underestimates. A strong correlation was found between observed TCR beta diversity and the percentage of naive T cells measured by flow cytometry.

Libraries came from 5' RACE. Sequenced on an Illumina HiSeq 2500. A second roughly 6 to 12 cycle PCR used a sample-barcoded 5' primer and a J-beta primer mix. A unique molecular identifier was introduced onto each TCR beta cDNA molecule by a template-switch 5' adaptor carrying 12 random nucleotides. Each sample yielded at least 2.5 million CDR3-containing paired-end reads. All of the RNA was converted into first-strand cDNA using the Mint cDNA synthesis kit, with a TRBC-specific oligonucleotide serving as the primer. All cDNA was treated with uracil-DNA glycosylase and then went through a first 18-cycle PCR with the universal primers M1SS and BC2_uni_R. In the original analysis: Each sample was normalized by randomly selecting 1 million high-quality reads, each carrying a distinct molecular identifier. Reads with shared molecular identifiers were discarded instead of being binned into consensus sequences. MiTCR, with a Q25 quality threshold and the strictest error-elimination algorithm, was used for CDR3 identification, clonotype clustering and error correction. Lower-bound total TCR beta diversity was estimated with a nonparametric unseen species model using Euler transformation. TCRdb redid the processing of the public reads, applying fastp at Q25 and MiXCR, and retained in-frame beta chains. Each CDR3 protein gets just one entry, which takes the most common genes and DNA from the rows behind it. What appears here as the V and J calls and clone size reflects TCRdb's work, not the paper's. The sample contains around 1,500,000 distinct CDR3 sequences, around two fifths of them found a single time. The ten largest clones capture under 8% of the sample.

Sequencing was carried out using blood. The sequence joins TRBV6-2 or TRBV6-3 to TRBJ1-2; the central 9 bases match TRBD1. This TCR derives from a woman in her late teens or twenties in good health. CDR3 loop: CASKMGTGSGYTF. At the DNA level, the sequence is TGTGCCAGCAAAATGGGGACAGGGTCCGGCTACACCTTC.